The 30 T cell receptor beta chains reported below all come from one sample, sequenced in a study of blood T cell repertoires in COVID-19. Produced via immunoSEQ multiplex PCR; TCRdb's table is partial and in-frame only. This sample has 250,000 to 350,000 clones, with roughly 87% found just once. What was sequenced was peripheral blood. The receptors here all came from a woman aged 50 to 60 who had recovered from COVID-19.

The rearrangement links TRBV9 to TRBJ1-1, with TRBD1 matching over 7 bases. Trimming took 4 bases from V and 4 from J; bases not matched to a gene: 10. This CDR3 spans 15 amino acids. The V gene's germline CDR1 is SGDLS and CDR2 YYNGEE. The CDR3 DNA is TGTGCCAGCAGCACCTCTAACAGGGGAGGCACTGAAGCTTTCTTT. It specifies CASSTSNRGGTEAFF.

This clone turned up a few times. The V gene is TRBV6-2 or TRBV6-3, the J gene TRBJ1-6; 11 nucleotides match TRBD1. Germline CDR1 is MNHEY and CDR2 is SVGEGT. The CDR3 sequence is 15 residues long. V was clipped by 6 bases and J by 7 bases; unmatched bases: 5. DNA of the CDR3: TGTGCCAGCAGCGGACAGGGGGCAAAAAATTCACCCCTCCACTTT. Its translation is CASSGQGAKNSPLHF.

V is TRBV18 and J is TRBJ2-5, with D uncertain. The CDR3 spans 14 residues. Germline-derived CDR1 and CDR2 are KGHSH and LQKENI. Trimming cost V 2 bases and J 2 bases, with 9 bases left between them. The CDR3 bases are TGTGCCAGCTCACCAAATGTTCTACAAGAGACCCAGTACTTC. Translating gives CASSPNVLQETQYF.

This rearrangement joins TRBV18 to TRBJ1-5; the match to TRBD1 covers 7 bases. V gave up 0 bases and J gave up 7 bases; unmatched junction bases: 3. CDR1 and CDR2 from the germline V gene are KGHSH and LQKENI. CDR3 length equals 14 residues. This chain's CDR3 is CASSPPQGGQPQHF. As DNA, the CDR3 is TGTGCCAGCTCACCACCGCAGGGGGGACAGCCCCAGCATTTT.

The rearrangement links TRBV5-6 to TRBJ2-5; 8 bases match TRBD2. This CDR3 region has 14 residues. From germline, CDR1 is SGHDT and CDR2 YYEEEE. V gave up 4 bases and J gave up 3 bases; unmatched junction bases: 5. The CDR3 protein is CASSTGTSEETQYF. DNA of the CDR3: TGTGCCAGCAGCACCGGGACTAGTGAAGAGACCCAGTACTTC.

The V gene is TRBV6-6, the J gene TRBJ2-7; D is unclear. The CDR3 consists of 14 residues. Trimming left V 4 bases short and J 3 bases short, with 13 bases between. The germline CDR1 and CDR2 sequences are MNHNY and SVGAGI (reference sequence). The chain's CDR3 is CASSSPLNYYEQYF. In nucleotides, the CDR3 is TGTGCCAGCAGTTCTCCTTTAAATTACTACGAGCAGTACTTC.

The chain's CDR3 is CASSEGPYVGYTF. The CDR3 DNA follows: TGTGCCAGCAGTGAGGGGCCGTATGTGGGCTACACCTTC. The gene calls are TRBV6-1 and TRBJ1-2; possible D gene TRBD1, 5 bases. V was cut by 3 bases and J by 8 bases, with 13 bases left in between. From germline, CDR1 is MNHNS and CDR2 SASEGT. This CDR3 has 13 amino acids.

The CDR3 is CASSQVGQDLEGSYNEQFF. DNA of the CDR3: TGCGCCAGCAGCCAAGTTGGCCAGGACTTGGAAGGGTCCTACAATGAGCAGTTCTTC. The chain employs TRBV4-3 and TRBJ2-1, with D possibly TRBD2 on 5 matching bases. The CDR3 is 19 amino acids. V lost 1 base to trimming and J lost 1 base, with 20 bases between them. In germline, CDR1 is LGHNA, CDR2 YSLEER.

J is TRBJ1-1 and V is TRBV30, with D perhaps TRBD1 (6 bases). The CDR3 spans 14 residues. The ends were cut back, 0 bases at V and 6 bases at J, with 14 bases in the middle. Germline V gene data show CDR1 as GTSNPN and CDR2 as SVGIG (reference sequence). CDR3 loop: CAWSVITGYSEAFF. The CDR3 bases are TGTGCCTGGAGTGTTATCACAGGGTATTCTGAAGCTTTCTTT.

The rearrangement joins TRBV5-1 to TRBJ1-2; D remains unclear. Germline V gene sequence: CDR1 SGHRS, CDR2 YFSETQ. V lost 0 bases to trimming and J lost 7 bases, with 16 bases between them. The CDR3 has 15 amino acids. Here the CDR3 DNA reads TGCGCCAGCAGCTTGGTCGTGATGCAGGATGGTGGCTACACCTTC. Translation: CASSLVVMQDGGYTF.

Here the CDR3 reads CASSIDTETYEQYF. CDR3 in DNA: TGTGCCAGTAGTATAGACACGGAGACCTACGAGCAGTACTTC. The rearrangement joins TRBV19 to TRBJ2-7; D remains ambiguous. This CDR3 spans 14 amino acids. Trimming cost V 0 bases and J 2 bases, with 8 bases left between them. The germline CDR1 and CDR2 sequences are LNHDA and SQIVND (reference sequence).

This clone was picked up one time. The chain links TRBV6-1 to TRBJ1-5; D possibly corresponds to TRBD1 (6 bases). The CDR3 is 14 amino acids. The germline V and J ends were trimmed by 6 bases and 3 bases, with 12 bases remaining between them. Germline CDR1 is MNHNS and CDR2 is SASEGT. CDR3 nucleotide sequence: TGTGCCAGCAGACAGGGCGTCGTCAATCAGCCCCAGCATTTT. This encodes CASRQGVVNQPQHF.

The V call is TRBV4-3, the J call TRBJ2-2, with TRBD1 as a possible D gene (5 bases). Trimming cost V 1 base and J 8 bases, with 8 bases left between them. Germline CDR1 reads LGHNA; CDR2 reads YSLEER. The length of the CDR3 is 13 residues. The CDR3 DNA reads as TGCGCCAGCAGCCAAGTCCCAGGGGGGGAGCTGTTTTTT. This sequence encodes CASSQVPGGELFF.

This clone was observed a few times. V gene TRBV27 combines with J gene TRBJ1-5, with D possibly matching TRBD1 (5 bases). Germline lookup yields CDR1 MNHEY and CDR2 SMNVEV (reference sequence). CDR3 length: 13 residues. The V end was cut by 6 bases, the J end by 4 bases, with 10 bases between. CDR3 DNA: TGTGCCAGCAGGGCAGCAGGGAATCAGCCCCAGCATTTT. This encodes CASRAAGNQPQHF.

This clone was seen a handful of times. The V call is TRBV7-8, the J call TRBJ1-5; 9 nucleotides line up with TRBD1. Germline CDR1 SGHVS, CDR2 FQNEAQ. V lost 5 bases, J lost 5 bases, and 10 bases stayed unmatched. The CDR3 sequence is 16 residues long. CDR3 protein: CASSSWTGVLDQPQHF. The CDR3 DNA reads TGTGCCAGCAGCAGCTGGACAGGGGTATTGGATCAGCCCCAGCATTTT.

This sequence joins TRBV29-1 and TRBJ1-1; D possibly corresponds to TRBD1 (5 bases). Looked up from germline, CDR1 is SQVTM and CDR2 is ANQGSEA. The ends were cut back, 5 bases at V and 0 bases at J, with 16 bases in the middle. The CDR3 is 15 amino acids. The CDR3 nucleotides are TGCAGCGTTTCCGGGGGATGGGGAATGAACACTGAAGCTTTCTTT. Its protein is CSVSGGWGMNTEAFF. Looking up the rest from reference TRBV29-1 and TRBJ1-1 gives the full variable domain: SAVISQKPSRDICQRGTSLTIQCQVDSQVTMMFWYRQQPGQSLTLIATANQGSEATYESGFVIDKFPISRPNLTFSTLTVSNMSPEDSSIYLCSVSGGWGMNTEAFFGQGTRLTVV.

The chain employs TRBV7-2 and TRBJ2-7, with 9 bases matching TRBD1. CDR1 and CDR2 (germline): SGHTA, FQGNSA. The ends lost 5 bases at V and 2 bases at J; junction bases unmatched: 7. CDR3 length: 15 residues. CDR3 region: CASSRETGGTYEQYF. CDR3 in DNA: TGTGCCAGCAGCCGCGAGACAGGGGGAACCTACGAGCAGTACTTC.

This chain uses TRBV15 with TRBJ1-1, with D hard to call. V was pared by 8 bases and J by 3 bases, with 13 bases between. Germline V gene data show CDR1 as LNHNV and CDR2 as YYDKDF (reference sequence). This CDR3 has 13 residues. The CDR3 DNA reads TGTGCCACCCTGGTAGGGCGGGACACTGAAGCTTTCTTT. Protein: CATLVGRDTEAFF.

The chain joins TRBV6-2 or TRBV6-3 to TRBJ2-3; D unclear. Germline lookup yields CDR1 MNHEY and CDR2 SVGEGT. The CDR3 contains 12 residues. V lost 2 bases, J lost 6 bases, and 6 bases lay in between. CDR3 bases: TGTGCCAGCAGTTACCGCGCGGATACGCAGTATTTT. It encodes CASSYRADTQYF.

The V and J genes are TRBV28 and TRBJ1-1, with a tentative D call TRBD1 (5 bases). The CDR3 runs to 15 residues. V was shortened by 2 bases and J by 2 bases, with 12 bases between the two germline ends. Germline V gene lookup returns CDR1 MDHEN and CDR2 SYDVKM. The CDR3 loop is CASSLVGGINTEAFF. CDR3 bases: TGTGCCAGCAGTTTAGTGGGGGGAATCAACACTGAAGCTTTCTTT. The full variable domain, with the rest looked up from reference TRBV28 and TRBJ1-1, is DVKVTQSSRYLVKRTGEKVFLECVQDMDHENMFWYRQDPGLGLRLIYFSYDVKMKEKGDIPEGYSVSREKKERFSLILESASTNQTSMYLCASSLVGGINTEAFFGQGTRLTVV.

This chain uses TRBV7-9 with TRBJ2-5, with 8 bases matching TRBD1. Germline V gene sequence: CDR1 SEHNR, CDR2 FQNEAQ (reference sequence). The CDR3 runs to 15 residues. V gave up 4 bases and J gave up 2 bases; unmatched junction bases: 6. The CDR3 DNA sequence: TGTGCCAGCAGCTCGGCCGGGACAGGTCAAGAGACCCAGTACTTC. This sequence encodes CASSSAGTGQETQYF.

V gene TRBV6-2 or TRBV6-3 combines with J gene TRBJ2-1; tentative D call: TRBD2 (6 bases). CDR1 and CDR2 (germline): MNHEY, SVGEGT. With 5 bases removed from V and 7 bases from J, the gap between germline ends came to 21 bases. The CDR3 covers 16 residues. The chain's CDR3 is CASSHPYRGGRNEQFF. Here the CDR3 DNA reads TGTGCCAGCAGTCACCCCTATCGGGGAGGCAGAAATGAGCAGTTCTTC.

The chain couples TRBV7-9 to TRBJ1-2, with D unresolved. CDR3 size: 14 residues. V was pared by 1 base and J by 0 bases, with 6 bases between. CDR1 is SEHNR, CDR2 FQNEAQ, per germline (reference sequence). Here the CDR3 reads CASSLVGANYGYTF. DNA for the CDR3: TGTGCCAGCAGCTTAGTAGGAGCTAACTATGGCTACACCTTC.

V and J are TRBV6-6 and TRBJ1-5; no clear D. CDR3 length: 16 residues. Germline V lookup: CDR1 MNHNY, CDR2 SVGAGI (reference sequence). Trimming took 4 bases from V and 0 from J, leaving 13 bases between them. The CDR3 coding sequence is TGTGCCAGCAGTTCGAAGAGGGAGTCTAGCAATCAGCCCCAGCATTTT. Amino acid sequence: CASSSKRESSNQPQHF.

The chain is built from TRBV12-5 and TRBJ1-5; D is perhaps TRBD1 (6 bases). Germline CDR1 is LGHNT and CDR2 is FRNRAP. With 6 bases removed from V and 4 bases from J, the gap between germline ends came to 28 bases. This CDR3 is 19 amino acids long. The chain's CDR3 is CASGHGLIGAGEKNQPQHF. In DNA form, the CDR3 reads TGTGCTAGTGGCCACGGCTTAATCGGGGCAGGGGAAAAGAATCAGCCCCAGCATTTT.

This clone has only one observation. The junction and the germline gene differ at one end; a read error may be behind it. The V and J genes are TRBV10-3 and TRBJ2-1, with D maybe TRBD2 (6 bases). CDR1 and CDR2 from the germline V gene are ENHRY and SYGVKD. The CDR3 extends over 15 amino acids. The CDR3 DNA follows: TGTGCCATCAGTGAGCCTTCGGAGGGCAGTCTTCGCCTAATCTTC. It yields the protein CAISEPSEGSLRLIF.

In DNA, the CDR3 is TGTGCCAGCAGTTACTCGATCCAGGAACTAGCCAAAAACATTCAGTACTTC. This gives the protein CASSYSIQELAKNIQYF. The rearrangement joins TRBV6-2 or TRBV6-3 to TRBJ2-4; D gene ambiguous. Germline-derived CDR1 and CDR2 are MNHEY and SVGEGT. This CDR3 is 17 amino acids long. The V end was cut by 0 bases, the J end by 0 bases, with 12 bases between.

This chain uses TRBV28 with TRBJ1-3, with D perhaps matching TRBD1 (6 bases). The CDR3 covers 15 residues. Germline loops: CDR1 MDHEN, CDR2 SYDVKM. The V end was cut by 5 bases, the J end by 0 bases, with 11 bases between. CDR3 sequence (DNA): TGTGCCAGCAGTCCATGGACAGCCTCTGGAAACACCATATATTTT. This sequence encodes CASSPWTASGNTIYF.

V is TRBV15 and J is TRBJ2-7; D is unresolved. Germline lookup yields CDR1 LNHNV and CDR2 YYDKDF (reference sequence). Trimming left V 0 bases short and J 7 bases short, with 10 bases between. This CDR3 is 13 amino acids long. The chain's CDR3 is CATSRDLGVEQYF. CDR3 DNA sequence: TGTGCCACCAGCAGAGACTTAGGAGTGGAGCAGTACTTC.

The chain joins TRBV4-1 to TRBJ2-1; TRBD2 matches at 10 bases. The germline CDR1 and CDR2 sequences are MGHRA and YSYEKL. The length of the CDR3 is 17 residues. With V trimmed by 0 bases and J by 9 bases, 11 bases remained unmatched. CDR3 in amino acids: CASSQDLGTSAVVEQFF. The CDR3 region has the DNA TGCGCCAGCAGCCAAGATCTTGGGACTAGCGCGGTGGTTGAGCAGTTCTTC.